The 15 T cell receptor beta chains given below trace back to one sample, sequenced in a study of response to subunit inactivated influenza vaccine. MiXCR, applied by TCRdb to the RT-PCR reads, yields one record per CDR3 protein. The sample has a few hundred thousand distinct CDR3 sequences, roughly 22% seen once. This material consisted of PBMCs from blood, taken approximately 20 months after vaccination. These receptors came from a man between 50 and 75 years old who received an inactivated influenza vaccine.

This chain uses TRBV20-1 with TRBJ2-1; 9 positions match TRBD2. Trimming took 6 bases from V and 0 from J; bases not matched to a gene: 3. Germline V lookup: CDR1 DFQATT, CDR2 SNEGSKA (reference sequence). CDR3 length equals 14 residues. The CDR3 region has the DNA TGCAGTGCGAGTAGCGGGGGCTCCTACAATGAGCAGTTCTTC. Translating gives CSASSGGSYNEQFF.

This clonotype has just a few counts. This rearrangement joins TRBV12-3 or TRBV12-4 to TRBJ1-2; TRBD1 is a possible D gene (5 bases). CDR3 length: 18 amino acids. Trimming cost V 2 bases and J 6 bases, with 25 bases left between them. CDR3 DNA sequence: TGTGCCAGCAGTTTAAGATCGGGGACCCGTCCGCTCAGGGATGGCTACACCTTC. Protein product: CASSLRSGTRPLRDGYTF.

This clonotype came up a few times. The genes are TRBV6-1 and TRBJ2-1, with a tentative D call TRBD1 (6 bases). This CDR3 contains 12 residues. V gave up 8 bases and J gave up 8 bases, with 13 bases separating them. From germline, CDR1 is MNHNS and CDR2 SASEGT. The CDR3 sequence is CASLDRNYEQFF. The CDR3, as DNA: TGTGCCAGCTTGGACAGAAACTATGAGCAGTTCTTC.

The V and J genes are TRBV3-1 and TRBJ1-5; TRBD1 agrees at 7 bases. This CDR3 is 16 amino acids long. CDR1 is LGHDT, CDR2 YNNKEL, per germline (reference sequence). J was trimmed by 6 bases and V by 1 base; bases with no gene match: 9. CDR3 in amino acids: CASSQGQTGNFQPQHF. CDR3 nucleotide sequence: TGTGCCAGCAGCCAAGGACAGACAGGGAATTTTCAGCCCCAGCATTTT.

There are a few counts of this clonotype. The chain's CDR3 is CASGRDRVQPQHF. CDR3 DNA: TGTGCCAGCGGCCGCGACAGGGTTCAGCCCCAGCATTTT. The rearrangement links TRBV12-3 or TRBV12-4 to TRBJ1-5, with 7 bases that match TRBD1. The CDR3 totals 13 residues. Trimming cost V 8 bases and J 6 bases; bases outside gene matches: 7.

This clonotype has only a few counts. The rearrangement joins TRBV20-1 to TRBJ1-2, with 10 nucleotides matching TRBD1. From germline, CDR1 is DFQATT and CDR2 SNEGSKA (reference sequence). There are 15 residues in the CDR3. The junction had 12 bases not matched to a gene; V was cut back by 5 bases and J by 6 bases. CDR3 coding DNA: TGCAGTGCTCCCCTCACCAGGACAGGGGGGGATGGCTACACCTTC. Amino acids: CSAPLTRTGGDGYTF.

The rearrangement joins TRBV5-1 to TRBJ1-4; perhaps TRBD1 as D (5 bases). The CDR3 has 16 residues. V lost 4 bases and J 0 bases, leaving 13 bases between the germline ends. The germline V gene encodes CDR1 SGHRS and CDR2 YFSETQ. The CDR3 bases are TGCGCCAGCAGCCCCGGGGCCAGAACAACTAATGAAAAACTGTTTTTT. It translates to CASSPGARTTNEKLFF.

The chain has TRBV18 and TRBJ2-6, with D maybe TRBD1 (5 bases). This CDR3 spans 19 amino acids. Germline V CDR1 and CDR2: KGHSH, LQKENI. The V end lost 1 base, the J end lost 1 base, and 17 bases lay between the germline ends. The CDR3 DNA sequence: TGTGCCAGCTCACCACAACCACAGGAGTCTGTTTCTGGGGCCAACGTCCTGACTTTC. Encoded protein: CASSPQPQESVSGANVLTF.

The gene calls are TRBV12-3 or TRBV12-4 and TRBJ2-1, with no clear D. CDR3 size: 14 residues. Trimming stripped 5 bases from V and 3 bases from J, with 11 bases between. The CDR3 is CASSPEGFYNEQFF. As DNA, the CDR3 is TGTGCCAGCAGTCCAGAAGGATTCTACAATGAGCAGTTCTTC.

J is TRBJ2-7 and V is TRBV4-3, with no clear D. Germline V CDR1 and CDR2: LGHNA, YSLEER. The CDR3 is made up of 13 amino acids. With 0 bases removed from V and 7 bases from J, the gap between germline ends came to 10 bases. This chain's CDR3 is CASSQEAAAEQYF. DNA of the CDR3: TGCGCCAGCAGCCAAGAGGCGGCAGCTGAGCAGTACTTC.

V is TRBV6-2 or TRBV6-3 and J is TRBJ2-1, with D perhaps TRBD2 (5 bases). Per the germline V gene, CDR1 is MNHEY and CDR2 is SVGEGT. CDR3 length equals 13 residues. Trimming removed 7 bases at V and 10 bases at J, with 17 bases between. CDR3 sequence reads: CASIANRGGEQFF. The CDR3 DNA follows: TGTGCCAGCATAGCGAACCGGGGTGGGGAGCAGTTCTTC.

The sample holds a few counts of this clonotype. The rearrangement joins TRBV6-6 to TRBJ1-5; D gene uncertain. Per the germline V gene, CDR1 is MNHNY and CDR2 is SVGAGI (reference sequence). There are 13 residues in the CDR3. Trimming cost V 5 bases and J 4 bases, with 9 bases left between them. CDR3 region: CASSAPSNQPQHF. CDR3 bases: TGTGCCAGCAGTGCACCTTCTAATCAGCCCCAGCATTTT.

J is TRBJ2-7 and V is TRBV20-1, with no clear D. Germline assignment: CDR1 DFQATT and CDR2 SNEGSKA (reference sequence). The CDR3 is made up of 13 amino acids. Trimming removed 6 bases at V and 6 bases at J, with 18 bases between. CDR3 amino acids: CSAQAITILEQYF. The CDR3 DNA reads TGCAGTGCCCAAGCAATAACCATTCTCGAGCAGTACTTC.

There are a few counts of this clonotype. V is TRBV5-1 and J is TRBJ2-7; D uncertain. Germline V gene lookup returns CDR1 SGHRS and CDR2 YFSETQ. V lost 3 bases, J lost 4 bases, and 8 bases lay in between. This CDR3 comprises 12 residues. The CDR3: CASSSQAYEQYF. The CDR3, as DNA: TGCGCCAGCAGCTCCCAAGCTTACGAGCAGTACTTC. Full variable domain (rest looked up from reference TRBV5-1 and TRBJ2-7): KAGVTQTPRYLIKTRGQQVTLSCSPISGHRSVSWYQQTPGQGLQFLFEYFSETQRNKGNFPGRFSGRQFSNSRSEMNVSTLELGDSALYLCASSSQAYEQYFGPGTRLTVT.

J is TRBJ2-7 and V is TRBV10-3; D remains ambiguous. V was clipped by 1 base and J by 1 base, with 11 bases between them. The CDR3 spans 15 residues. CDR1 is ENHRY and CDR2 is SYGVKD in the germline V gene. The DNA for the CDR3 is TGTGCCATCAGTGAGTTTACGGGCCGGTCCTACGAGCAGTACTTC. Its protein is CAISEFTGRSYEQYF.